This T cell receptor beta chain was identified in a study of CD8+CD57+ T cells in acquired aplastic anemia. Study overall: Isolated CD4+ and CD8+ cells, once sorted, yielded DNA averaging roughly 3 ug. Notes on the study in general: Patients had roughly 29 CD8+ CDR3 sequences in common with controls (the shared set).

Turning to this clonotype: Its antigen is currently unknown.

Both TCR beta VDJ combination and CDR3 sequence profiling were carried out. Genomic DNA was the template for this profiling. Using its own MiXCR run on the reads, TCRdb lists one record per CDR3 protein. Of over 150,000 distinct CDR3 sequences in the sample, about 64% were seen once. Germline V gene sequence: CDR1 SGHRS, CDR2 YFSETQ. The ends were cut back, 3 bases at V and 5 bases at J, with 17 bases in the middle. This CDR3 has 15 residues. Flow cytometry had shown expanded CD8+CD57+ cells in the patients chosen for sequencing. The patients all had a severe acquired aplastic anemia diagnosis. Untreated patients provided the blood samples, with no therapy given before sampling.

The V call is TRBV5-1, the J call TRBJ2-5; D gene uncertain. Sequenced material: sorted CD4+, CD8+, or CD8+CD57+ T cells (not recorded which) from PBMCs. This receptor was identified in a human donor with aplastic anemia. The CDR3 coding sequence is TGCGCCAGCAGCTGGCAGGACGGGTTTGAGGAGACCCAGTACTTC. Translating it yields CASSWQDGFEETQYF.